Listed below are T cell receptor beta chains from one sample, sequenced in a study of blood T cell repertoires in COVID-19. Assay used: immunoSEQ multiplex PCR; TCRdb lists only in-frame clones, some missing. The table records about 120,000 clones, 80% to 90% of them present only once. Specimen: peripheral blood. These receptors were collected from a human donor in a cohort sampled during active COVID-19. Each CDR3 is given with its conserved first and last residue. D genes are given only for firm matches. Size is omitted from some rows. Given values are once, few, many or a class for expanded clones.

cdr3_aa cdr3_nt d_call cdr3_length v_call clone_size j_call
CASSFYGDRVYQETQYF TGCGCCAGCAGCTTTTACGGGGACAGGGTGTACCAAGAGACCCAGTACTTC TRBD1 17 TRBV4-1 - TRBJ2-5
CASSLAPGSGGAYTDTQYF TGTGCCAGCAGCTTAGCGCCCGGTAGCGGGGGGGCGTACACAGATACGCAGTATTTT TRBD2 19 TRBV7-2 - TRBJ2-3
CASSPRTGTEKLFF TGTGCCAGCTCCCCGCGGACAGGGACTGAAAAACTGTTTTTT TRBD1 14 TRBV18 - TRBJ1-4
CASGAAGGDGELFF TGTGCCAGCGGGGCAGCGGGAGGCGACGGGGAGCTGTTTTTT TRBD2 14 TRBV6-6 - TRBJ2-2
CASSEGLAGGGNTQYF TGTGCCAGCAGTGAGGGACTAGCGGGGGGAGGGAATACGCAGTATTTT TRBD2 16 TRBV6-1 once TRBJ2-3
CASSLGRTNEKLFF TGCGCCAGCAGCTTGGGTAGAACTAATGAAAAACTGTTTTTT - 14 TRBV5-1 few TRBJ1-4
CASSPRDRGDTEAFF TGTGCCAGCAGCCCTAGGGACAGGGGGGACACTGAAGCTTTCTTT TRBD1 15 TRBV7-8 - TRBJ1-1
CASVTVGLGSYTEAFF TGTGCCAGCGTAACTGTGGGCCTCGGCAGCTACACTGAAGCTTTCTTT - 16 TRBV28 - TRBJ1-1
CASSPRGGSPDYTF TGTGCCAGCAGCCCTAGAGGGGGAAGTCCGGACTACACCTTC - 14 TRBV7-9 many TRBJ1-2
CASSPSQVGQFF TGTGCCAGCAGCCCCTCCCAGGTGGGGCAGTTCTTC - 12 TRBV7-8 - TRBJ2-1
CASKGLTGFYEQYF TGTGCCAGCAAAGGTCTTACGGGGTTTTACGAGCAGTACTTC - 14 TRBV2 - TRBJ2-7
CASSTQTGSKFQPQHF TGCGCCAGCAGCACCCAGACAGGGAGTAAATTTCAGCCCCAGCATTTT TRBD1 16 TRBV4-1 medium-sized TRBJ1-5
CASSGQGIGNTIYF TGTGCCAGCAGTGGACAGGGGATCGGAAACACCATATATTTT TRBD1 14 TRBV25-1 - TRBJ1-3
CASSLGAAYEQYF TGTGCCAGCAGCTTAGGAGCGGCGTACGAGCAGTACTTC - 13 TRBV11-2 - TRBJ2-7
CASSGMGGGHQETQYF TGTGCCAGCAGCGGAATGGGCGGGGGGCACCAAGAGACCCAGTACTTC - 16 TRBV21-1 - TRBJ2-5
CASSQDPSGALRETQYF TGCGCCAGCAGCCAAGATCCTAGCGGGGCCCTCCGAGAGACCCAGTACTTC TRBD2 17 TRBV4-1 - TRBJ2-5
CASSLNRGDSPLHF TGCGCCAGCAGCTTGAACAGGGGGGATTCACCCCTCCACTTT TRBD1 14 TRBV5-1 once TRBJ1-6
CASSPQEDTQYF TGTGCCAGCTCACCACAGGAGGATACGCAGTATTTT - 12 TRBV18 - TRBJ2-3
CASSPSRDSGNTIYF TGTGCCAGCAGCCCCTCCAGGGACTCTGGAAACACCATATATTTT - 15 TRBV11-2 - TRBJ1-3
CASSLGLAGAGDTQYF TGTGCCAGCAGCTTGGGGCTAGCGGGGGCGGGAGATACGCAGTATTTT TRBD2 16 TRBV5-4 - TRBJ2-3
CASGLGGGVYEQYF TGTGCTAGTGGGTTGGGGGGAGGGGTCTACGAGCAGTACTTC TRBD2 14 TRBV12-5 - TRBJ2-7
CASSEAGGTGELFF TGTGCCAGCAGTGAAGCGGGGGGCACCGGGGAGCTGTTTTTT - 14 TRBV6-1 - TRBJ2-2